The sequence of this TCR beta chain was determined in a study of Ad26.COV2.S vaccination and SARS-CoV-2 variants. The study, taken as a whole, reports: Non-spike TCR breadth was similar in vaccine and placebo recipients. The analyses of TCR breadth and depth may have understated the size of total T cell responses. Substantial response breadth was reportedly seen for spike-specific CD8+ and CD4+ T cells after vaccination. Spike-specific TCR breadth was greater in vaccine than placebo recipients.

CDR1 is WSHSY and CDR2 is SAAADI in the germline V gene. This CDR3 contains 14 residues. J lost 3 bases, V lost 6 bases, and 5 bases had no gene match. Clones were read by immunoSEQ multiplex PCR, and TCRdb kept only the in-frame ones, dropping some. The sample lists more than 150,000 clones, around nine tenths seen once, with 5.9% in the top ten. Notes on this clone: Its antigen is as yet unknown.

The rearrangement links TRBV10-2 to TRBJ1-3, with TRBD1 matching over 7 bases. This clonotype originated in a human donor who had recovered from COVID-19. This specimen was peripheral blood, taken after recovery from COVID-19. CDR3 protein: CASREGADGNTIYF. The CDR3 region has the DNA TGCGCCAGCAGGGAGGGGGCTGATGGAAACACCATATATTTT.